The 14 T cell receptor beta chains presented below share a single source sample, sequenced in a study. The table came from immunoSEQ multiplex PCR; TCRdb's copy has only in-frame clones and leaves some out. This sample carries 60,000 to 85,000 clones, about 94% of them seen once, and the ten largest clones take roughly 4.2%. Sequencing was performed on PBMCs. These receptors all come from a man in his forties or fifties with rheumatoid arthritis.

V and J are TRBV9 and TRBJ2-7, with TRBD2 matching over 7 bases. This CDR3 comprises 16 residues. The germline V gene encodes CDR1 SGDLS and CDR2 YYNGEE. Losses at the gene ends were 4 bases for V and 7 bases for J; bases not matched to a gene: 17. The CDR3 DNA reads as TGTGCCAGCAGCACCGGAGCAGGGAGGGTCGTGGGAGAGCAGTACTTC. Amino acid sequence: CASSTGAGRVVGEQYF. The variable domain in full, completed from reference TRBV9 and TRBJ2-7, reads DSGVTQTPKHLITATGQRVTLRCSPRSGDLSVYWYQQSLDQGLQFLIQYYNGEERAKGNILERFSAQQFPDLHSELNLSSLELGDSALYFCASSTGAGRVVGEQYFGPGTRLTVT.

The V call is TRBV10-1, the J call TRBJ2-2; possibly TRBD2 for D (6 bases). Germline CDR1 and CDR2: WNHNN and SYGVQD (reference sequence). This CDR3 comprises 17 residues. The V end lost 0 bases, the J end lost 4 bases, and 15 bases lay between the germline ends. This CDR3 reads CASSESTEGSGTGELFF. The CDR3 coding sequence is TGCGCCAGCAGTGAGTCGACGGAGGGTTCGGGCACCGGGGAGCTGTTTTTT.

V is TRBV9 and J is TRBJ2-7; D is perhaps TRBD1 (5 bases). The CDR3 covers 12 residues. The V and J ends lost 4 bases and 6 bases respectively, with 11 bases between them. CDR1 SGDLS and CDR2 YYNGEE come from the germline V gene. The CDR3 DNA reads TGTGCCAGCAGCACCCCCAGGGTCGAGCAGTACTTC. It specifies CASSTPRVEQYF.

The V gene is TRBV24-1, the J gene TRBJ2-7; D ambiguous. The CDR3 contains 13 residues. From germline, CDR1 is KGHDR and CDR2 SFDVKD. V was pared by 2 bases and J by 2 bases, with 6 bases between. The CDR3 loop is CATSDSSAYEQYF. The DNA of the CDR3 is TGTGCCACCAGTGATTCATCCGCCTACGAGCAGTACTTC.

The rearrangement uses TRBV18 and TRBJ2-1; D is undetermined. Trimming pared 2 bases from V and 6 bases from J, leaving 5 bases between. Germline V gene sequence: CDR1 KGHSH, CDR2 LQKENI. This CDR3 has 12 residues. CDR3 loop: CASSPGINEQFF. The DNA for the CDR3 is TGTGCCAGCTCACCAGGCATCAATGAGCAGTTCTTC.

V and J are TRBV4-3 and TRBJ2-3; TRBD1 matches at 10 bases. Per germline, CDR1 LGHNA and CDR2 YSLEER. The J segment lost 9 bases and the V segment lost 0 bases, leaving 9 bases of the junction unmatched. This CDR3 has 16 amino acids. CDR3 sequence: CASSQEPWTGGHTQYF. CDR3 nucleotides: TGCGCCAGCAGCCAAGAGCCCTGGACAGGGGGACACACGCAGTATTTT.

The chain recombines TRBV7-9 with TRBJ1-5; TRBD1 matches 7 bases. The V gene end was trimmed by 5 bases and the J gene end by 6 bases; junction bases not matched to a gene: 10. The germline V gene has CDR1 SEHNR and CDR2 FQNEAQ (reference sequence). CDR3 length equals 15 residues. The CDR3 DNA is TGTGCCAGCAGCCTCGGACAGGAGTCAACTCAGCCCCAGCATTTT. Translated: CASSLGQESTQPQHF.

V and J are TRBV6-4 and TRBJ1-1; possibly TRBD1 for D (6 bases). The germline CDR1 and CDR2 sequences are MRHNA and SNTAGT. The V gene lost 11 bases and the J gene lost 5 bases, with 15 bases spanning the gap. The CDR3 spans 12 residues. Here the CDR3 DNA reads TGTGCCCCCAGGGGAAGAGGGACTGAAGCTTTCTTT. Translation: CAPRGRGTEAFF.

The chain has TRBV10-3 and TRBJ2-1, with D unresolved. From germline, CDR1 is ENHRY and CDR2 SYGVKD. V was pared by 2 bases and J by 8 bases, with 7 bases between. The CDR3 runs to 12 residues. CDR3 residues: CAISEPGDEQFF. The CDR3 nucleotides read TGTGCCATCAGTGAGCCAGGCGATGAGCAGTTCTTC.

The chain recombines TRBV9 with TRBJ1-1; D remains unclear. The ends were cut back, 0 bases at V and 1 base at J, with 4 bases in the middle. The CDR3 sequence is 13 residues long. Germline V gene sequence: CDR1 SGDLS, CDR2 YYNGEE. The DNA for the CDR3 is TGTGCCAGCAGCGTAGACGGGAACACTGAAGCTTTCTTT. It translates to CASSVDGNTEAFF. Drawing the rest from reference TRBV9 and TRBJ1-1, the complete variable domain is DSGVTQTPKHLITATGQRVTLRCSPRSGDLSVYWYQQSLDQGLQFLIQYYNGEERAKGNILERFSAQQFPDLHSELNLSSLELGDSALYFCASSVDGNTEAFFGQGTRLTVV.

In this sample, this clone turned up a few times. This sample includes further DNA sequences coding for the same CDR3. The chain is built from TRBV7-9 and TRBJ1-3; TRBD1 agrees at 7 bases. The germline CDR1 and CDR2 sequences are SEHNR and FQNEAQ (reference sequence). This CDR3 contains 15 residues. Trimming cost V 5 bases and J 0 bases; bases outside gene matches: 4. The CDR3 spells CASSLTGSSGNTIYF. The CDR3 nucleotides read TGTGCCAGCAGCCTGACAGGGAGCTCTGGAAACACCATATATTTT.

The gene calls are TRBV4-1 and TRBJ1-2; 8 nucleotides align to TRBD1. The ends lost 1 base at V and 8 bases at J; junction bases unmatched: 6. In germline, CDR1 is MGHRA, CDR2 YSYEKL. CDR3 size: 14 residues. The DNA for the CDR3 is TGCGCCAGCAGCCAAGTAGGACAGGGTTGGGGCTACACCTTC. Protein sequence: CASSQVGQGWGYTF.

In nucleotides, the CDR3 is TGTGCCAGCAGTGTCAACAGGGGCGACGCTCAGCCCCAGCATTTT. Translation gives CASSVNRGDAQPQHF. The chain has TRBV2 and TRBJ1-5, with 7 bases aligning to TRBD1. CDR3 length: 15 residues. J was trimmed by 6 bases and V by 4 bases; bases with no gene match: 9. From germline, CDR1 is SNHLY and CDR2 FYNNEI.

The V call is TRBV28, the J call TRBJ1-5, with D tentatively TRBD1 (5 bases). The V end was cut by 2 bases, the J end by 6 bases, with 11 bases between. This CDR3 is 14 amino acids long. The V gene's germline CDR1 is MDHEN and CDR2 SYDVKM. Here the CDR3 reads CASSLVGVPQPQHF. CDR3 nucleotides: TGTGCCAGCAGTTTAGTGGGGGTCCCTCAGCCCCAGCATTTT.